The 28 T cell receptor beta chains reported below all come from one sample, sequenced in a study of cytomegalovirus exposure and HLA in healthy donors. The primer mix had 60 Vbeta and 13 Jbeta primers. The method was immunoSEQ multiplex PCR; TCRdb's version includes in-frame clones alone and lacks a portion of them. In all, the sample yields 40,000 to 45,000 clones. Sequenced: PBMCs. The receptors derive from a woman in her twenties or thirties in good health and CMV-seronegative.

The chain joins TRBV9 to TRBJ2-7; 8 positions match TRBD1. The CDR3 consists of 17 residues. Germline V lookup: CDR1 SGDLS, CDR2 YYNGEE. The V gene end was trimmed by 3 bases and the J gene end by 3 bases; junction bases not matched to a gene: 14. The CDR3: CASSGASIQGVIYEQYF. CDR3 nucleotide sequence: TGTGCCAGCAGCGGCGCTTCCATACAGGGGGTCATCTACGAGCAGTACTTC. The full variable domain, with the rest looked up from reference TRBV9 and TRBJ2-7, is DSGVTQTPKHLITATGQRVTLRCSPRSGDLSVYWYQQSLDQGLQFLIQYYNGEERAKGNILERFSAQQFPDLHSELNLSSLELGDSALYFCASSGASIQGVIYEQYFGPGTRLTVT.

This CDR3 is CASSLTTENYGYTF. CDR3 DNA sequence: TGTGCCAGCAGCCTAACGACGGAGAACTATGGCTACACCTTC. The chain combines TRBV9 with TRBJ1-2; no clear D. This CDR3 comprises 14 residues. Germline lookup yields CDR1 SGDLS and CDR2 YYNGEE. Trimming pared 4 bases from V and 2 bases from J, leaving 12 bases between.

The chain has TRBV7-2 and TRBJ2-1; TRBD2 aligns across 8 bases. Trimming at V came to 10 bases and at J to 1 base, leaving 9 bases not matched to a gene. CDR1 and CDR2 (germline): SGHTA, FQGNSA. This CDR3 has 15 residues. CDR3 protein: CATALAGGSYNEQFF. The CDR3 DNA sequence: TGTGCCACCGCGTTGGCGGGGGGATCCTACAATGAGCAGTTCTTC.

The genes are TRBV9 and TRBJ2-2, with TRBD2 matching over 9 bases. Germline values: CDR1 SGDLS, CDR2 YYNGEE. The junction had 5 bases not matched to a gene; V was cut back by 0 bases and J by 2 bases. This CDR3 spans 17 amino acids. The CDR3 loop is CASSVEILAGNTGELFF. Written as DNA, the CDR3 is TGTGCCAGCAGCGTAGAGATTCTAGCGGGAAACACCGGGGAGCTGTTTTTT.

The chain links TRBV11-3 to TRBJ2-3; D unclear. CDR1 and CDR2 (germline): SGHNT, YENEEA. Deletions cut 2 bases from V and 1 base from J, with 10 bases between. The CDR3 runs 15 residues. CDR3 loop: CASSLIPGRTDTQYF. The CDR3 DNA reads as TGTGCCAGCAGCTTAATCCCAGGCCGCACAGATACGCAGTATTTT.

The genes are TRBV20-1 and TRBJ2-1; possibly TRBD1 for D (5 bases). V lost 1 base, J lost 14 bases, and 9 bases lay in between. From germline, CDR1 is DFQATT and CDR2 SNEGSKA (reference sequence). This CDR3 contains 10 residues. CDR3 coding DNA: TGCAGTGCTAGAGGACAGAATGAGTTCTTC. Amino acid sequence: CSARGQNEFF.

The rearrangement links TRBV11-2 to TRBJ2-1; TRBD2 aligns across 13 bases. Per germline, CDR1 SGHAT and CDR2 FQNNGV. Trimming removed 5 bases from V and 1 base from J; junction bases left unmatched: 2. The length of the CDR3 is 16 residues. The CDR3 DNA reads TGTGCCAGCAGCCCGGGACTAGCGGGATCCTACAATGAGCAGTTCTTC. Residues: CASSPGLAGSYNEQFF.

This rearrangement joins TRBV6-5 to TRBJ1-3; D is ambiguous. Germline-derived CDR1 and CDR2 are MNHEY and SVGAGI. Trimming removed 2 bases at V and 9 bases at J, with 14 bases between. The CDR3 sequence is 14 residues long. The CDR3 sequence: CASSYLITGGTIYF. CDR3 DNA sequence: TGTGCCAGCAGTTACCTTATCACCGGAGGCACCATATATTTT.

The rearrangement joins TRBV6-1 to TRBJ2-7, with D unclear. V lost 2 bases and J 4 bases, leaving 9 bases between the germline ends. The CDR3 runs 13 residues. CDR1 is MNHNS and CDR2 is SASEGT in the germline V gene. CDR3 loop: CASSESHIYEQYF. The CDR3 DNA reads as TGTGCCAGCAGTGAAAGTCACATTTACGAGCAGTACTTC.

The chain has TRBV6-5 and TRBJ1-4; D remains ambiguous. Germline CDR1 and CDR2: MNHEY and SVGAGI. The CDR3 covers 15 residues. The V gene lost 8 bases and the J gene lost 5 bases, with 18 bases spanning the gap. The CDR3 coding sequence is TGTGCCAGCGGGAGCCGGTCCTCCGGCAATGAAAAACTGTTTTTT. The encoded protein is CASGSRSSGNEKLFF.

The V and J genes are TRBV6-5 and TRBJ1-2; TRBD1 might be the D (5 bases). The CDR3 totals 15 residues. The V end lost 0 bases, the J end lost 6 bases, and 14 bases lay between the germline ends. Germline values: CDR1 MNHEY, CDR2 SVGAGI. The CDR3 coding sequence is TGTGCCAGCAGTTACTCGAGGCGGCAGGGTGATGGCTACACCTTC. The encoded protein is CASSYSRRQGDGYTF.

CDR3 nucleotides: TGTGCCAGCAGTGACACAGGGGGCCTTATCTATGGCTACACCTTC. Its protein product is CASSDTGGLIYGYTF. V gene TRBV6-1 combines with J gene TRBJ1-2; TRBD1 aligns across 9 bases. The junction had 6 bases not matched to a gene; V was cut back by 3 bases and J by 4 bases. CDR3 length equals 15 residues. The V gene's germline CDR1 is MNHNS and CDR2 SASEGT.

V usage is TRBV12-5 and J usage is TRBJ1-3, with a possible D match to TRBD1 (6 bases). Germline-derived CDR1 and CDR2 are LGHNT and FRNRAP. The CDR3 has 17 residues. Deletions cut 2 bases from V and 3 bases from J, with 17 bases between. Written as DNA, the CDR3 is TGTGCTAGTGGTTTGAACAAGCAGGGGTCTTATGGAAACACCATATATTTT. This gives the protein CASGLNKQGSYGNTIYF.

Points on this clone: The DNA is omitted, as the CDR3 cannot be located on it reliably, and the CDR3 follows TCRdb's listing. The CDR3 sequence is CAVPTGAGANVLTF. The V call is TRBV30, the J call TRBJ2-6; the table names TRBD1, a call not compared with the DNA. The CDR3 extends over 14 residues, inclusive of both ends. CDR1 is GTSNPN, CDR2 SVGIG, per germline (reference sequence).

The CDR3: CASSLWGEFASEQYF. CDR3 bases: TGTGCCAGCAGTTTATGGGGGGAGTTCGCATCCGAGCAGTACTTC. This chain connects TRBV27 to TRBJ2-7; D may be TRBD2 (6 bases). Looked up from germline, CDR1 is MNHEY and CDR2 is SMNVEV (reference sequence). V was shortened by 1 base and J by 6 bases, with 16 bases between the two germline ends. This CDR3 contains 15 residues.

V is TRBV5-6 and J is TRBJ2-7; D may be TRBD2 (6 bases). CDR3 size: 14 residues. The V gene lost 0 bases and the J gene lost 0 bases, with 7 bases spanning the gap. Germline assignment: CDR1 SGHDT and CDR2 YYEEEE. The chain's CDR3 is CASSLAAGSYEQYF. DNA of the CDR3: TGTGCCAGCAGCTTGGCAGCGGGCTCCTACGAGCAGTACTTC.

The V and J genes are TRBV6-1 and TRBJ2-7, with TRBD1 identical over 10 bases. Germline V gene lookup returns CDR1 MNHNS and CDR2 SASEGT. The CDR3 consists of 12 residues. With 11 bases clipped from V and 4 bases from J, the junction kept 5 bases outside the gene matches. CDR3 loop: CAGRTGGYEQYF. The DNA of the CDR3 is TGTGCCGGTCGGACAGGGGGATACGAGCAGTACTTC.

The CDR3 region is CSVVDATPSYEQYF. The DNA of the CDR3 is TGCAGCGTTGTAGACGCGACACCCTCCTACGAGCAGTACTTC. The chain combines TRBV29-1 with TRBJ2-7; D unresolved. The germline V gene encodes CDR1 SQVTM and CDR2 ANQGSEA. The CDR3 spans 14 residues. V was shortened by 4 bases and J by 0 bases, with 13 bases between the two germline ends.

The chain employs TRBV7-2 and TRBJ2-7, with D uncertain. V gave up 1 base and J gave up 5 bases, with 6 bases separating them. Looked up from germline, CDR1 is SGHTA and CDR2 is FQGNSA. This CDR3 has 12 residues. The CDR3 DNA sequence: TGTGCCAGCAGCTTAGGGCGGAACGAGCAGTACTTC. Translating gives CASSLGRNEQYF. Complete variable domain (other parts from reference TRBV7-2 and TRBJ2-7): GAGVSQSPSNKVTEKGKDVELRCDPISGHTALYWYRQSLGQGLEFLIYFQGNSAPDKSGLPSDRFSAERTGGSVSTLTIQRTQQEDSAVYLCASSLGRNEQYFGPGTRLTVT.

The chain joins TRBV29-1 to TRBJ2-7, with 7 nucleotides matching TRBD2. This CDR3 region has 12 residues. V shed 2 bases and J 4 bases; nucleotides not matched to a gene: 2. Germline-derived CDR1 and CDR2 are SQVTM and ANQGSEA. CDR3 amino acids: CSVERGEYEQYF. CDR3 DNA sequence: TGCAGCGTTGAACGGGGGGAATACGAGCAGTACTTC.

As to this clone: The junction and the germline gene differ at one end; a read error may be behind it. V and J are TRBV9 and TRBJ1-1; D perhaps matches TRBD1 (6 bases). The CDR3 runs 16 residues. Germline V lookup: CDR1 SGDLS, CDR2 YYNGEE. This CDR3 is CAGSVEGGAPNTEAFF. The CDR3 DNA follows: TGTGCCGGCAGCGTAGAAGGGGGGGCTCCGAACACTGAAGCTTTCTTT.

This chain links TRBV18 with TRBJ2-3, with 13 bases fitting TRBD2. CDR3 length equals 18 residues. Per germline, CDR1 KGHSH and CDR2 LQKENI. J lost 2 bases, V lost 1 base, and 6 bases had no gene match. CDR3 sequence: CASSPRRTSGSLTDTQYF. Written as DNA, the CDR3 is TGTGCCAGCTCACCACGACGGACTAGCGGGAGTCTCACAGATACGCAGTATTTT.

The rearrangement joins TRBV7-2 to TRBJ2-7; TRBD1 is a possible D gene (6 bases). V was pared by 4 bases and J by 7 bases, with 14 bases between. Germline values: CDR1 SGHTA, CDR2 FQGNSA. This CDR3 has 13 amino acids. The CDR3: CASSSTGTWEQYF. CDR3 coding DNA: TGTGCCAGCAGCTCGACAGGTACTTGGGAGCAGTACTTC.

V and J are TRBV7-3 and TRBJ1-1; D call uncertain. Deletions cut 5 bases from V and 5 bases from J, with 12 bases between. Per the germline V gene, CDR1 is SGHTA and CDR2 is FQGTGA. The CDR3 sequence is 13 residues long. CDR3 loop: CASSLSSLTEAFF. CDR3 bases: TGTGCCAGCAGCCTGAGTTCTCTGACTGAAGCTTTCTTT.

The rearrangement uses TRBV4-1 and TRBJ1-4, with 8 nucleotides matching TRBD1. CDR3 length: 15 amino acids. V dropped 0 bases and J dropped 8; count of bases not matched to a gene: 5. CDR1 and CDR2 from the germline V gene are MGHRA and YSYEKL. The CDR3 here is CASSQEQGVREKLFF. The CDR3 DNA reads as TGCGCCAGCAGCCAAGAACAGGGGGTTCGGGAAAAACTGTTTTTT.

The CDR3 DNA reads as TGCGCCAGCAGCCAAGGTTACGGGAATACAAATCAGCCCCAGCATTTT. It is translated as CASSQGYGNTNQPQHF. The chain joins TRBV4-1 to TRBJ1-5; D gene ambiguous. The CDR3 is 16 amino acids. CDR1 and CDR2 (germline): MGHRA, YSYEKL. Trimming pared 1 base from V and 4 bases from J, leaving 14 bases between.

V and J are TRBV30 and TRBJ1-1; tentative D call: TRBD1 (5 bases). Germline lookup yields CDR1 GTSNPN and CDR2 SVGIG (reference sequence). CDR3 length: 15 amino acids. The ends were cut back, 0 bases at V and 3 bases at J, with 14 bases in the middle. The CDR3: CAWSVVLRVYTEAFF. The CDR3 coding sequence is TGTGCCTGGAGTGTAGTACTCAGGGTGTACACTGAAGCTTTCTTT. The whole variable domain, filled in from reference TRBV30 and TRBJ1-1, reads SQTIHQWPATLVQPVGSPLSLECTVEGTSNPNLYWYRQAAGRGLQLLFYSVGIGQISSEVPQNLSASRPQDRQFILSSKKLLLSDSGFYLCAWSVVLRVYTEAFFGQGTRLTVV.

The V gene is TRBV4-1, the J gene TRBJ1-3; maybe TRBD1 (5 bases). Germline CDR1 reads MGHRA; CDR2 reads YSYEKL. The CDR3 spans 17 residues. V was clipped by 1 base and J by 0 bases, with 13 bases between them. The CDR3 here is CASSQVGHPSSGNTIYF. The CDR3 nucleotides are TGCGCCAGCAGCCAAGTCGGACACCCGAGCTCTGGAAACACCATATATTTT.